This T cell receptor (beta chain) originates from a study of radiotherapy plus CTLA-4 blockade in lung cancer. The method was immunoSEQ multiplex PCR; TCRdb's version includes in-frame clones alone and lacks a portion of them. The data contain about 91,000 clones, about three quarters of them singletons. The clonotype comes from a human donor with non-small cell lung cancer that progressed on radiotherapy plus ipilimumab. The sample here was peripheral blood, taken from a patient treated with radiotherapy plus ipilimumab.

The CDR3 loop is CASSYSNMAAYNEQFF. The CDR3, as DNA: TGTGCCAGCAGTTACTCGAATATGGCAGCTTACAATGAGCAGTTCTTC. V gene TRBV6-6 combines with J gene TRBJ2-1; no definite D call. Germline V gene data show CDR1 as MNHNY and CDR2 as SVGAGI (reference sequence). The ends were cut back, 0 bases at V and 4 bases at J, with 13 bases in the middle. This CDR3 contains 16 residues.